This TCR beta chain was obtained from a study of T-cell memory formation after mild COVID-19. Study in general: There were largely donor-specific TCR clusters.

This clonotype was observed a handful of times. Its antigen is still unknown. TCRdb processed the 5' RACE reads anew with MiXCR; each CDR3 protein has one entry. The data hold 190,000 or so distinct CDR3 sequences, with about 20% observed a single time. Germline loops: CDR1 SEHNR, CDR2 FQNEAQ (reference sequence). CDR3 length equals 14 residues. Trimming stripped 1 base from V and 2 bases from J, with 9 bases between. Whole-study results and caveats: Clones that contracted clustered mainly in CM and EM if CD4+ and in EMRA if CD8+.

The chain links TRBV7-9 to TRBJ2-7; D is possibly TRBD2 (5 bases). The clonotype comes from an adult woman who had mild COVID-19 (a few samples of this study predate the infection). Cell type and time point are not known. The specimen was PBMCs or a T cell subset sorted from them (not recorded which). The CDR3 spells CASSLGPGTYEQYF. The CDR3 DNA is TGTGCCAGCAGCTTAGGGCCCGGGACCTACGAGCAGTACTTC.